The 15 T cell receptor beta chains below all came from one sample that was sequenced in a study of T cell repertoires in cytomegalovirus infection. Their antigens remain unidentified. Each CDR3 protein gets one entry after TCRdb re-called the reads with MiXCR. The repertoire holds about 920,000 distinct CDR3 sequences, around 30% seen once, with more than 13% in the top ten. The starting material was cultured CD8+ T cells from PBMCs, obtained from culture after CMV antigen stimulation. These receptors were collected from a human donor in good health (CMV status not recorded). Some clones in this sample may be carry-over from other donors' samples.

This sequence joins TRBV27 and TRBJ2-4, with D perhaps matching TRBD2 (5 bases). This CDR3 is built from 14 residues. Deletions cut 4 bases from V and 11 bases from J, with 18 bases between. Germline CDR1 reads MNHEY; CDR2 reads SMNVEV (reference sequence). This CDR3 is CASSSNPGLSLQYF. Written as DNA, the CDR3 is TGTGCCAGCAGTTCCAACCCCGGACTTTCTCTTCAGTACTTC.

The chain uses TRBV4-3 and TRBJ2-2, with a possible D match to TRBD2 (5 bases). V gave up 0 bases and J gave up 2 bases, with 19 bases separating them. Germline values: CDR1 LGHNA, CDR2 YSLEER. The CDR3 extends over 19 amino acids. CDR3 in DNA: TGCGCCAGCAGCCAAGATTGGATGGCTAGCTTTATTAACACCGGGGAGCTGTTTTTT. Its protein product is CASSQDWMASFINTGELFF.

In this sample, this clonotype turned up a few times. V gene TRBV7-9 combines with J gene TRBJ1-5, with TRBD1 matching 7 bases. Germline values: CDR1 SEHNR, CDR2 FQNEAQ (reference sequence). The junction had 5 bases not matched to a gene; V was cut back by 0 bases and J by 3 bases. The CDR3 has 16 amino acids. As DNA, the CDR3 is TGTGCCAGCAGCTTAGCAACAGGGGCCGCCAATCAGCCCCAGCATTTT. It encodes CASSLATGAANQPQHF.

The chain combines TRBV4-3 with TRBJ2-4; no definite D call. The CDR3 sequence is 12 residues long. Germline-derived CDR1 and CDR2 are LGHNA and YSLEER. The ends were cut back, 0 bases at V and 9 bases at J, with 6 bases in the middle. For the CDR3, the DNA is TGCGCCAGCAGCCAAGATGGAGCCATTCAGTACTTC. Translated, it gives CASSQDGAIQYF.

This clonotype was counted at least ten times. The V gene is TRBV14, the J gene TRBJ2-1; 8 positions match TRBD2. The V segment lost 1 base and the J segment 4 bases; nucleotides outside the gene matches: 9. The CDR3 is 17 amino acids. From germline, CDR1 is SGHDN and CDR2 FVKESK. The CDR3 DNA is TGTGCCAGCAGCCAAGCTTTCCGGGGGGGCCGGTACAATGAGCAGTTCTTC. Translation gives CASSQAFRGGRYNEQFF.

A few counts support this clonotype. The rearrangement links TRBV12-3 or TRBV12-4 to TRBJ2-4; no definite D call. The CDR3 sequence is 15 residues long. V was pared by 5 bases and J by 6 bases, with 17 bases between. The CDR3 region is CASSPSADSGNIQYF. CDR3 nucleotide sequence: TGTGCCAGCAGTCCATCGGCCGATTCGGGAAACATTCAGTACTTC.

This clonotype was seen a handful of times. The chain employs TRBV6-1 and TRBJ1-6, with D possibly TRBD1 on 6 matching bases. CDR1 and CDR2 (germline): MNHNS, SASEGT. Trimming removed 8 bases from V and 5 bases from J, with 16 bases in between. The CDR3 extends over 15 amino acids. CDR3: CASFHRDTNNSPLHF. In DNA form, the CDR3 reads TGTGCCAGCTTTCACCGGGACACTAATAATTCACCCCTCCACTTT.

J is TRBJ2-5 and V is TRBV20-1; 10 bases align to TRBD1. Germline CDR1 and CDR2: DFQATT and SNEGSKA (reference sequence). The CDR3 is 16 amino acids. J was trimmed by 0 bases and V by 6 bases; bases with no gene match: 10. The CDR3 reads CSARGSGQGYQETQYF. The CDR3 coding sequence is TGCAGTGCCCGTGGTTCGGGACAGGGGTACCAAGAGACCCAGTACTTC.

The V and J genes are TRBV11-3 and TRBJ2-1, with 8 bases fitting TRBD1. CDR1 SGHNT and CDR2 YENEEA come from the germline V gene. The CDR3 runs to 15 residues. V shed 4 bases, J shed 7 bases, and the junction held 9 bases outside the gene matches. The CDR3 coding sequence is TGTGCCAGCAGCTCCTGGACAGGGAAGGGAAATGAGCAGTTCTTC. Translation gives CASSSWTGKGNEQFF.

As to this clonotype: A much bigger clone sits one base away, suggesting this may be a read error. The rearrangement joins TRBV7-2 to TRBJ2-7; D not resolved. The CDR3 runs 12 residues. Germline V gene sequence: CDR1 SGHTA, CDR2 FQGNSA. Trimming took off 3 bases at V and 5 bases at J, with 8 bases between the two ends. CDR3 nucleotide sequence: TGTGCCAGCAGCTTTTTGGGGAACGAGCAGTACTTC. As protein: CASSFLGNEQYF.

This clonotype was recorded at least ten times. The V and J genes are TRBV12-3 or TRBV12-4 and TRBJ1-1; unclear D gene. CDR3 length: 13 residues. The germline V and J ends were trimmed by 5 bases and 11 bases, with 18 bases remaining between them. This chain's CDR3 is CASSTPGAVWAFF. For the CDR3, the DNA is TGTGCCAGCAGTACCCCAGGAGCAGTTTGGGCTTTCTTT.

This clonotype was seen more than once but under ten times. DNA of the CDR3: TGTGCCAGTAGAATATGGCAGGGGGCGAACACCGGGGAGCTGTTTTTT. This codes for CASRIWQGANTGELFF. The chain employs TRBV19 and TRBJ2-2; 7 nucleotides match TRBD1. The CDR3 length is 16 residues. CDR1 is LNHDA and CDR2 is SQIVND in the germline V gene (reference sequence). V gave up 6 bases and J gave up 0 bases; unmatched junction bases: 7. The complete variable domain, with remaining parts taken from reference TRBV19 and TRBJ2-2, reads DGGITQSPKYLFRKEGQNVTLSCEQNLNHDAMYWYRQDPGQGLRLIYYSQIVNDFQKGDIAEGYSVSREKKESFPLTVTSAQKNPTAFYLCASRIWQGANTGELFFGEGSRLTVL.

The chain joins TRBV4-1 to TRBJ1-2; D is unresolved. The CDR3 is 15 residues long. With 0 bases removed from V and 3 bases from J, the gap between germline ends came to 11 bases. Germline assignment: CDR1 MGHRA and CDR2 YSYEKL. The CDR3 loop is CASSQDQGLDYGYTF. CDR3 bases: TGCGCCAGCAGCCAAGATCAAGGGTTAGACTATGGCTACACCTTC.

In this sample, this clonotype turned up a few times. The chain uses TRBV28 and TRBJ2-5; TRBD1 aligns across 7 bases. V dropped 3 bases and J dropped 2; count of bases not matched to a gene: 9. This CDR3 is built from 16 residues. Germline CDR1 and CDR2: MDHEN and SYDVKM. The CDR3 loop is CASSFLQGTLQETQYF. The CDR3 DNA reads TGTGCCAGCAGTTTCTTACAGGGGACACTTCAAGAGACCCAGTACTTC.

The CDR3 DNA reads TGTGCCAGTAGACCATCAAGGAGCTCCTACAATGAGCAGTTCTTC. This translates into CASRPSRSSYNEQFF. The rearrangement links TRBV19 to TRBJ2-1; D unclear. In germline, CDR1 is LNHDA, CDR2 SQIVND (reference sequence). This CDR3 comprises 15 residues. V dropped 6 bases and J dropped 0 bases, with 12 bases sitting between them.